This record concerns one TCR beta chain sequence. The CDR3 is 13 amino acids. The germline CDR1 and CDR2 sequences are SGHDT and YYEEEE. V was clipped by 4 bases and J by 6 bases, with 10 bases between them. As it was prepared, the TCRbeta library received unique molecular identifiers. Using its own MiXCR run on the PCR reads, TCRdb lists one record per CDR3 protein. The table has around 370,000 distinct CDR3 sequences, under 13% seen once; the top ten hold more than 2%. The sample is drawn from a study of T-cell reconstitution after alpha-beta-depleted transplantation in children. This sequence originates from a human donor who donated a stem cell graft to a child with acute lymphoblastic leukemia. The sample here was PBMCs from the stem cell graft donor, taken from the stem cell graft. The rearrangement links TRBV5-6 to TRBJ2-2; possibly TRBD2 for D (5 bases). CDR3 sequence: CASSDAEAGELFF. The CDR3 region has the DNA TGTGCCAGCAGCGACGCGGAGGCCGGGGAGCTGTTTTTT.